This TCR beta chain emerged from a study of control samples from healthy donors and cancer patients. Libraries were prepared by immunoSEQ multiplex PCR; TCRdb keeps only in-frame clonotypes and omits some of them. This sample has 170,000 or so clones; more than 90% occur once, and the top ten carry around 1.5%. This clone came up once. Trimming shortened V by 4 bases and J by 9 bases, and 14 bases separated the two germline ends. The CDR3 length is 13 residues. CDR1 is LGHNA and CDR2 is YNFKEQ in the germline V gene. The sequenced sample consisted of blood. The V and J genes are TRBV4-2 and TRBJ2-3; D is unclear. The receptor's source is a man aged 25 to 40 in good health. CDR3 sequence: CASSPRTADTQYF. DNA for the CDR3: TGTGCCAGCAGCCCCAGGACGGCGGACACGCAGTATTTT.